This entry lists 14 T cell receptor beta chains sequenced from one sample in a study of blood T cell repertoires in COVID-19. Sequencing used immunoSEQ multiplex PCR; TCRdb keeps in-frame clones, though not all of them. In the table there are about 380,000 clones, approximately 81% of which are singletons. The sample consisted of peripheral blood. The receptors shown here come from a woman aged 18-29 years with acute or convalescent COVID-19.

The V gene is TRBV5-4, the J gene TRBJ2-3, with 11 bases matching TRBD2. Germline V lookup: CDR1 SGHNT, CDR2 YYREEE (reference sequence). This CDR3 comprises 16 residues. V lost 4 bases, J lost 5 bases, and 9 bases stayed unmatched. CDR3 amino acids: CASSPPTSGEEDTQYF. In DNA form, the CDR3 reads TGTGCCAGCAGCCCCCCGACTAGCGGGGAAGAAGATACGCAGTATTTT.

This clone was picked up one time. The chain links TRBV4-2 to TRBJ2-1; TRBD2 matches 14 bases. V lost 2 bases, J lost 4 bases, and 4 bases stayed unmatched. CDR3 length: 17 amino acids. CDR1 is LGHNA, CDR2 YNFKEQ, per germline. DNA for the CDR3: TGTGCCAGCAGCCAAAGACTAGCGGGGGGGAGGTACAATGAGCAGTTCTTC. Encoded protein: CASSQRLAGGRYNEQFF.

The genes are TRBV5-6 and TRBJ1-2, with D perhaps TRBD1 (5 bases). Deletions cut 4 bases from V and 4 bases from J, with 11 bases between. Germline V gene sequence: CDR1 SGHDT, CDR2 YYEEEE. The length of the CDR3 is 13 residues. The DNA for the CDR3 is TGTGCCAGCAGCCTAAGGGGAATCTATGGCTACACCTTC. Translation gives CASSLRGIYGYTF.

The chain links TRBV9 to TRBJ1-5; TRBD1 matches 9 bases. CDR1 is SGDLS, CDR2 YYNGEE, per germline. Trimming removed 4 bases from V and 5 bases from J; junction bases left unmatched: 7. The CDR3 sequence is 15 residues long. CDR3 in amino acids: CASSQGTGRYQPQHF. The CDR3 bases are TGTGCCAGCAGCCAAGGGACAGGGCGATATCAGCCCCAGCATTTT.

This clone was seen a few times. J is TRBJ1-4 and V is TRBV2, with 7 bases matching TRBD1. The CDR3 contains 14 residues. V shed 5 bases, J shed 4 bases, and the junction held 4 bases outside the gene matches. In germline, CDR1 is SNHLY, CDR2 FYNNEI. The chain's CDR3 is CASSRGQNNEKLFF. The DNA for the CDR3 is TGTGCCAGCAGTAGGGGACAGAATAATGAAAAACTGTTTTTT.

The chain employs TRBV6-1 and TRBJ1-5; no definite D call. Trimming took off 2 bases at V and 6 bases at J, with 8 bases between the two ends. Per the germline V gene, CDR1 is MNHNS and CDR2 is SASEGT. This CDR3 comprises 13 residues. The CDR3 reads CASSEFLRQPQHF. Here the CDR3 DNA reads TGTGCCAGCAGTGAATTCCTCCGTCAGCCCCAGCATTTT.

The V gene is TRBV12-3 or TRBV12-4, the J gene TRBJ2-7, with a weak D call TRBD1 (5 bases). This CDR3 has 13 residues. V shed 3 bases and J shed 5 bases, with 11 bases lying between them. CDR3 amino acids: CASSFRDWHEQYF. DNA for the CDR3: TGTGCCAGCAGTTTCAGGGATTGGCACGAGCAGTACTTC.

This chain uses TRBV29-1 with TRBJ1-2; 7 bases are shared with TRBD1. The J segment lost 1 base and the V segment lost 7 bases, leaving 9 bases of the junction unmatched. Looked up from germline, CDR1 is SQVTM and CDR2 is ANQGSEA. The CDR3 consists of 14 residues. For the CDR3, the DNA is TGCAGCGCCACTAACCGGGACAGTAACTATGGCTACACCTTC. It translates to CSATNRDSNYGYTF.

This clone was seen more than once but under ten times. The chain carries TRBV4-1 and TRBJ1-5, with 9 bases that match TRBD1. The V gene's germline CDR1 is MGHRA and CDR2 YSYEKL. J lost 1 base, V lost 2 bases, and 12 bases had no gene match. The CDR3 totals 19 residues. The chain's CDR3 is CASSQTYRDREMSNQPQHF. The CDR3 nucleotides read TGCGCCAGCAGCCAAACTTACCGGGACAGGGAAATGAGCAATCAGCCCCAGCATTTT.

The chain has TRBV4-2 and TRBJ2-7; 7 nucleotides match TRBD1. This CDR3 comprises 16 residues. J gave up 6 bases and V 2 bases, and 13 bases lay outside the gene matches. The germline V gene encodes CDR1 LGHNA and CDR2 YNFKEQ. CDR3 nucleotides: TGTGCCAGCAGCCAATCGGGGACAGTTTTTGGGTTCGAGCAGTACTTC. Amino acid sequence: CASSQSGTVFGFEQYF.

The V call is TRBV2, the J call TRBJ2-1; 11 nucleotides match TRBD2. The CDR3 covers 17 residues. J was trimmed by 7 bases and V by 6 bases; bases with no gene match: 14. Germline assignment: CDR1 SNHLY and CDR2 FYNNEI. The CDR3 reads CASSAYYLAGGRNEQFF. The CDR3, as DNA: TGTGCCAGCAGCGCCTACTACTTAGCGGGGGGGCGGAATGAGCAGTTCTTC.

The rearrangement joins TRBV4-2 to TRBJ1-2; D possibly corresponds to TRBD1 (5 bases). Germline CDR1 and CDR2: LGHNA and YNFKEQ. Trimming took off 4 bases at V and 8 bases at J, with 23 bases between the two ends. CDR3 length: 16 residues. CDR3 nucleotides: TGTGCCAGCAGCCCCCCGACAGACCCGAGTCTCGGGGGCTACACCTTC. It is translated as CASSPPTDPSLGGYTF.

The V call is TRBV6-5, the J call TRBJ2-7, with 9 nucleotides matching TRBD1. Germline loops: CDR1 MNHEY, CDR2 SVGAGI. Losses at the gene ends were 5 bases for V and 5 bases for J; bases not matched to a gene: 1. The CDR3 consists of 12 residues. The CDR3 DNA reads TGTGCCAGCAGTCGGACAGGGGACGAGCAGTACTTC. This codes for CASSRTGDEQYF.

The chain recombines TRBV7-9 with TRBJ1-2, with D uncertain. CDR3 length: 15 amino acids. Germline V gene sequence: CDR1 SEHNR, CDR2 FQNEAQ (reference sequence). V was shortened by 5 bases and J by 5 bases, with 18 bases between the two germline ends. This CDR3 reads CASSPQEDYDYGYTF. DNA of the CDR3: TGTGCCAGCAGCCCCCAGGAGGACTATGATTATGGCTACACCTTC.